Presented here are 3 T cell receptor beta chains from one specimen sequenced in a study of immune evolution from preneoplasia to lung adenocarcinoma. Assay used: immunoSEQ multiplex PCR; TCRdb lists only in-frame clones, some missing. Of about 7,000 clones in the sample, under 85% were seen once. The sample was FFPE adjacent normal lung tissue. The receptors shown here come from a person aged 70 to 79 with lung adenocarcinoma.

The V and J genes are TRBV9 and TRBJ2-3; maybe TRBD1 (5 bases). Trimming shortened V by 0 bases and J by 2 bases, and 10 bases separated the two germline ends. CDR3 length equals 15 residues. The germline V gene encodes CDR1 SGDLS and CDR2 YYNGEE. CDR3 amino acids: CASSVAVDTTDTQYF. In DNA, the CDR3 is TGTGCCAGCAGCGTAGCTGTGGACACCACAGATACGCAGTATTTT.

This chain connects TRBV27 to TRBJ2-7, with a tentative D call TRBD1 (6 bases). The CDR3 sequence is 15 residues long. V lost 5 bases and J lost 6, with 20 bases in between. The germline V gene has CDR1 MNHEY and CDR2 SMNVEV (reference sequence). The CDR3 region has the DNA TGTGCCAGCAGTCCCCATAACGGCAGGGGATTCGAGCAGTACTTC. This encodes CASSPHNGRGFEQYF.

V and J are TRBV20-1 and TRBJ1-3, with D uncertain. Trimming took off 2 bases at V and 2 bases at J, with 1 base between the two ends. Per the germline V gene, CDR1 is DFQATT and CDR2 is SNEGSKA (reference sequence). CDR3 length: 11 residues. The CDR3 spells CSARTGNTIYF. CDR3 nucleotides: TGCAGTGCTAGAACTGGAAACACCATATATTTT.